The 30 T cell receptor beta chains below come from one sample, sequenced in a study of response to subunit inactivated influenza vaccine (dated 2018 in TCRdb). The time point label corresponds to: 45 to 50 days after influenza vaccine administration. Receptor libraries were prepared by RT-PCR. This sample was sequenced with an Illumina HiSeq 2500. TCRdb handled the public reads itself, with Q25 trimming in fastp and clone calling in MiXCR, and kept productive beta chains. Rows are unified per CDR3 protein, each entry keeping the most common DNA and genes. The sample contains more than 400,000 distinct CDR3 sequences, roughly 9.8% of them found a single time. The top ten clonotypes cover approximately 12% of the sample. Sequenced here: PBMCs from blood, sampled roughly 48 days after vaccination. All receptors derive from a man aged 50 to 59 who received an inactivated influenza vaccine. Donor details come from another sample of the same person, matched by shared clones.

This clonotype was picked up a small number of times. The V and J genes are TRBV12-3 or TRBV12-4 and TRBJ1-3; D uncertain. V was clipped by 7 bases and J by 4 bases, with 17 bases between them. CDR3 size: 15 residues. The CDR3 DNA reads as TGTGCCAGCAACCGGTGGAGGGTGGGAGGAAACACCATATATTTT. Protein sequence: CASNRWRVGGNTIYF.

There are many counts of this clonotype. J is TRBJ2-3 and V is TRBV14, with 8 bases lining up with TRBD1. Germline assignment: CDR1 SGHDN and CDR2 FVKESK. V gave up 1 base and J gave up 6 bases; unmatched junction bases: 9. The CDR3 is made up of 16 amino acids. In nucleotides, the CDR3 is TGTGCCAGCAGCCAAGCCCGGGACAGGCTGGCGGATACGCAGTATTTT. Protein sequence: CASSQARDRLADTQYF.

The rearrangement links TRBV3-1 to TRBJ2-7, with a weak D call TRBD2 (5 bases). Germline CDR1 and CDR2: LGHDT and YNNKEL (reference sequence). The CDR3 is 16 residues long. Trimming pared 1 base from V and 5 bases from J, leaving 18 bases between. CDR3 nucleotides: TGTGCCAGCAGCCAAGGTATGGTTAGAGGGTACAACGAGCAGTACTTC. It translates to CASSQGMVRGYNEQYF.

This clonotype has more than one count but fewer than ten. This chain connects TRBV7-8 to TRBJ2-3; D is perhaps TRBD2 (6 bases). Trimming left V 5 bases short and J 3 bases short, with 21 bases between. The CDR3 is made up of 17 amino acids. The germline gives CDR1 SGHVS, CDR2 FQNEAQ. The CDR3 sequence is CASSPVGTGDRTDTQYF. As DNA, the CDR3 is TGTGCCAGCAGCCCAGTGGGGACGGGGGACCGAACAGATACGCAGTATTTT.

The chain is built from TRBV7-9 and TRBJ1-5, with D perhaps TRBD1 (6 bases). The CDR3 has 14 residues. Trimming took 1 base from V and 7 from J, leaving 11 bases between them. Germline V lookup: CDR1 SEHNR, CDR2 FQNEAQ (reference sequence). CDR3: CASSLDGGPQPQHF. The CDR3 DNA follows: TGTGCCAGCAGCTTAGATGGGGGGCCCCAGCCCCAGCATTTT.

This clonotype was picked up a small number of times. The rearrangement joins TRBV10-3 to TRBJ1-1; D not certain. V shed 11 bases and J shed 1 base, with 8 bases lying between them. The CDR3 contains 11 residues. CDR1 ENHRY and CDR2 SYGVKD come from the germline V gene. As DNA, the CDR3 is TGTGCCGTCCGGGGGAACACTGAAGCTTTCTTT. This translates into CAVRGNTEAFF.

This clonotype occurred a few times. The chain recombines TRBV18 with TRBJ1-4; tentatively, D is TRBD1 (6 bases). V was pared by 3 bases and J by 8 bases, with 19 bases between. Germline V gene lookup returns CDR1 KGHSH and CDR2 LQKENI. This CDR3 comprises 16 residues. The DNA of the CDR3 is TGTGCCAGCTCACCGAGCGCAGTCCGAGGGACAGAAAAACTGTTTTTT. Amino acid sequence: CASSPSAVRGTEKLFF. The full variable domain, with the rest looked up from reference TRBV18 and TRBJ1-4, is NAGVMQNPRHLVRRRGQEARLRCSPMKGHSHVYWYRQLPEEGLKFMVYLQKENIIDESGMPKERFSAEFPKEGPSILRIQQVVRGDSAAYFCASSPSAVRGTEKLFFGSGTQLSVL.

This clonotype appeared many times. This chain connects TRBV6-6 to TRBJ1-2; D gene uncertain. This CDR3 has 13 residues. Looked up from germline, CDR1 is MNHNY and CDR2 is SVGAGI (reference sequence). Trimming removed 2 bases at V and 3 bases at J, with 7 bases between. The CDR3 DNA follows: TGTGCCAGCAGTTACGGCGGGGACTATGGCTACACCTTC. Its translation is CASSYGGDYGYTF.

This rearrangement joins TRBV24-1 to TRBJ2-5; D may be TRBD1 (6 bases). V was cut by 4 bases and J by 4 bases, with 15 bases left in between. Germline V gene lookup returns CDR1 KGHDR and CDR2 SFDVKD. This CDR3 region has 15 residues. CDR3 loop: CATSDRGNLRETQYF. In DNA, the CDR3 is TGTGCCACCAGTGACAGGGGTAACCTTAGAGAGACCCAGTACTTC.

This clonotype has only a few counts. V is TRBV5-1 and J is TRBJ2-7; D possibly uses TRBD1 or TRBD2 (5 bases each). CDR1 is SGHRS and CDR2 is YFSETQ in the germline V gene. Trimming stripped 10 bases from V and 1 base from J, with 21 bases between. The CDR3 runs to 15 residues. The CDR3 region has the DNA TGCGCCGGACCAGACGAGGGGCCTTTATCCTACGAGCAGTACTTC. Translation gives CAGPDEGPLSYEQYF.

This clonotype has ten or more counts. The chain combines TRBV21-1 with TRBJ1-1; no check of the table's D call, TRBD1, against the DNA was made. TRBV21-1 is labeled a pseudogene. CDR3 length: 12 amino acids. As DNA, the CDR3 is TGTGCCAGCAGCCGGGACAGGGGGATCCTTTTCTTT. Translated, it gives CASSRDRGILFF.

This clonotype appeared a few times. This chain connects TRBV6-2 or TRBV6-3 to TRBJ2-7; TRBD2 aligns across 11 bases. V shed 0 bases, J shed 4 bases, and the junction held 5 bases outside the gene matches. In germline, CDR1 is MNHEY, CDR2 SVGEGT. The CDR3 has 16 amino acids. In DNA, the CDR3 is TGTGCCAGCAGTTACTCGATGGTAGCGGGAGGGTACGAGCAGTACTTC. This sequence encodes CASSYSMVAGGYEQYF.

This clonotype appeared many times. The chain has TRBV20-1 and TRBJ2-1; TRBD1 matches 9 bases. J was trimmed by 4 bases and V by 3 bases; bases with no gene match: 10. Germline V gene data show CDR1 as DFQATT and CDR2 as SNEGSKA (reference sequence). This CDR3 comprises 16 residues. DNA of the CDR3: TGCAGTGCTAGGGGTCGTAGGACAGGGGATTACAATGAGCAGTTCTTC. This codes for CSARGRRTGDYNEQFF.

This clonotype was counted many times. The chain links TRBV12-3 or TRBV12-4 to TRBJ2-1; 11 bases match TRBD2. This CDR3 comprises 14 residues. Trimming removed 6 bases from V and 7 bases from J; junction bases left unmatched: 5. The CDR3 nucleotides read TGTGCCAGCAGATGGACTAGCGGGCCGAATGAGCAGTTCTTC. Protein sequence: CASRWTSGPNEQFF.

Only a few counts were recorded for this clonotype. The rearrangement uses TRBV20-1 and TRBJ2-4, with D maybe TRBD1 (5 bases). V lost 2 bases and J 6 bases, leaving 8 bases between the germline ends. Per the germline V gene, CDR1 is DFQATT and CDR2 is SNEGSKA (reference sequence). CDR3 size: 12 residues. The CDR3 reads CSARRGRNIQYF. CDR3 nucleotides: TGCAGTGCTAGAAGGGGTCGAAACATTCAGTACTTC.

The gene calls are TRBV3-1 and TRBJ2-2; D unclear. V was clipped by 0 bases and J by 7 bases, with 18 bases between them. The CDR3 is 17 residues long. Germline loops: CDR1 LGHDT, CDR2 YNNKEL (reference sequence). CDR3 bases: TGTGCCAGCAGCCAAGATTTTGAGACAACAGCCCACGGGGAGCTGTTTTTT. Protein product: CASSQDFETTAHGELFF.

This clonotype showed up just a few times. The genes are TRBV29-1 and TRBJ2-2; the D gene is possibly TRBD1 (5 bases). Germline V lookup: CDR1 SQVTM, CDR2 ANQGSEA. With 7 bases removed from V and 5 bases from J, the gap between germline ends came to 20 bases. The CDR3 loop spans 15 amino acids. The CDR3 sequence: CSAVDRPRGTGELFF. The CDR3 DNA sequence: TGCAGCGCCGTCGACAGACCCCGAGGTACCGGGGAGCTGTTTTTT.

The chain is built from TRBV6-1 and TRBJ1-5, with D possibly being TRBD1 (5 bases). The V end lost 6 bases, the J end lost 2 bases, and 20 bases lay between the germline ends. The CDR3 sequence is 17 residues long. Germline assignment: CDR1 MNHNS and CDR2 SASEGT. CDR3 residues: CASSPPPIGGGNQPQHF. CDR3 DNA sequence: TGTGCCAGCAGCCCTCCGCCCATCGGGGGGGGCAATCAGCCCCAGCATTTT.

This clonotype was seen a handful of times. The V call is TRBV7-6, the J call TRBJ2-2, with 9 bases that match TRBD1. From germline, CDR1 is SGHVS and CDR2 FNYEAQ. The CDR3 has 16 residues. V lost 5 bases to trimming and J lost 4 bases; unmatched junction nucleotides: 8. The DNA of the CDR3 is TGTGCCAGCAGCCCGGGGGGACAGGGAGGCACCGGGGAGCTGTTTTTT. Protein: CASSPGGQGGTGELFF.

This chain links TRBV2 with TRBJ1-1; D remains ambiguous. The V gene lost 2 bases and the J gene lost 0 bases, with 10 bases spanning the gap. CDR3 length equals 15 residues. CDR1 is SNHLY, CDR2 FYNNEI, per germline. CDR3 region: CASSESRGLNTEAFF. The CDR3 DNA sequence: TGTGCCAGCAGTGAATCCCGGGGATTGAACACTGAAGCTTTCTTT.

The chain is built from TRBV6-2 or TRBV6-3 and TRBJ2-7, with D perhaps matching TRBD1 or TRBD2 (5 bases each). V lost 3 bases to trimming and J lost 7 bases, with 10 bases between them. Germline-derived CDR1 and CDR2 are MNHEY and SVGEGT. The length of the CDR3 is 12 residues. The CDR3 reads CASSYGGQEQYF. The DNA of the CDR3 is TGTGCCAGCAGTTATGGAGGACAAGAGCAGTACTTC.

The chain combines TRBV12-3 or TRBV12-4 with TRBJ2-3; TRBD1 aligns across 7 bases. V trimming: 6 bases; J trimming: 5 bases; junction bases outside the gene matches: 11. The length of the CDR3 is 15 residues. CDR3 in DNA: TGTGCCAGCAGGAAGACAGGGCTTAGAGGAGATACGCAGTATTTT. Residues: CASRKTGLRGDTQYF.

A few counts support this clonotype. This chain joins TRBV18 and TRBJ2-7, with D tentatively TRBD1 (6 bases). From germline, CDR1 is KGHSH and CDR2 LQKENI. V was clipped by 3 bases and J by 5 bases, with 11 bases between them. The CDR3 totals 13 residues. CDR3 region: CASSPGTSDEQYF. The CDR3 coding sequence is TGTGCCAGCTCACCTGGGACATCTGACGAGCAGTACTTC.

V and J are TRBV20-1 and TRBJ1-1, with a possible D match to TRBD1 (5 bases). The V gene lost 5 bases and the J gene lost 7 bases, with 14 bases spanning the gap. Germline V gene sequence: CDR1 DFQATT, CDR2 SNEGSKA (reference sequence). This CDR3 has 12 amino acids. CDR3 sequence: CSARSAGDEAFF. CDR3 coding DNA: TGCAGTGCTCGGAGCGCGGGGGATGAAGCTTTCTTT.

This clonotype appeared many times. This chain uses TRBV20-1 with TRBJ2-1; D unclear. Germline CDR1 DFQATT, CDR2 SNEGSKA (reference sequence). The CDR3 loop spans 14 amino acids. Trimming shortened V by 5 bases and J by 1 base, and 12 bases separated the two germline ends. CDR3 protein: CSAQGVVSYNEQFF. The CDR3 coding sequence is TGCAGTGCTCAAGGCGTGGTATCCTACAATGAGCAGTTCTTC.

The chain couples TRBV24-1 to TRBJ2-1; tentative D call: TRBD2 (6 bases). In germline, CDR1 is KGHDR, CDR2 SFDVKD. This CDR3 is 15 amino acids long. V gave up 4 bases and J gave up 6 bases, with 15 bases separating them. The CDR3 DNA reads as TGTGCCACCAGTGAAGTACGGGAGTCTAGCAATGAGCAGTTCTTC. This sequence encodes CATSEVRESSNEQFF.

This clonotype was seen only a few times. The J gene is TRBJ1-6, the V gene TRBV7-8; 12 bases map to TRBD1. Unmatched junction bases numbered 9, after V lost 5 bases and J lost 10 bases. This CDR3 has 16 residues. CDR1 and CDR2 (germline): SGHVS, FQNEAQ. CDR3 nucleotide sequence: TGTGCCAGCAGCACCCCGGGACAGGGGGCAAGGTCACCCCTCCACTTT. Its protein is CASSTPGQGARSPLHF.

The genes are TRBV6-5 and TRBJ2-1; 10 bases are shared with TRBD2. The J segment lost 4 bases and the V segment lost 4 bases, leaving 4 bases of the junction unmatched. CDR3 size: 15 residues. Germline CDR1 is MNHEY and CDR2 is SVGAGI. The CDR3 coding sequence is TGTGCCAGCAGTTCCGGGACTAGCGTATACAATGAGCAGTTCTTC. Translated: CASSSGTSVYNEQFF.

This rearrangement joins TRBV20-1 to TRBJ1-6, with 9 positions matching TRBD1. Germline V gives CDR1 DFQATT, CDR2 SNEGSKA (reference sequence). The V segment lost 3 bases and the J segment 10 bases; nucleotides outside the gene matches: 7. The CDR3 has 14 amino acids. CDR3 protein: CSARIQGAVSPLHF. CDR3 in DNA: TGCAGTGCTAGGATACAGGGGGCGGTGTCACCCCTCCACTTT.

The V and J genes are TRBV12-3 or TRBV12-4 and TRBJ1-1; possible D gene TRBD1, 5 bases. CDR3 length: 14 residues. Trimming took off 11 bases at V and 0 bases at J, with 16 bases between the two ends. The CDR3 DNA follows: TGTGCCGTAACGGAGGGGTCTATGAACACTGAAGCTTTCTTT. This sequence encodes CAVTEGSMNTEAFF.